This passage covers 18 T cell receptor beta chains from one sample sequenced in a study of T cell responses to AZD1222 COVID-19 vaccine. Data came from immunoSEQ multiplex PCR; TCRdb stores just in-frame clones and leaves some out. This repertoire shows more than 90,000 clones, about 82% found once; its top ten account for around 17%. This sample comprised peripheral blood, obtained 28 days after the second AZD1222 dose. The receptors originated from an adult who received the AZD1222 COVID-19 vaccine.

The V and J genes are TRBV28 and TRBJ2-1, with 13 positions matching TRBD2. Germline V lookup: CDR1 MDHEN, CDR2 SYDVKM. This CDR3 has 18 residues. The ends lost 4 bases at V and 9 bases at J; junction bases unmatched: 15. The CDR3 DNA reads TGTGCCAGCAGTTCCGACCACTTACTAGCGGGAGGGTGGGGTGAGCAGTTCTTC. Translated, it gives CASSSDHLLAGGWGEQFF.

This rearrangement joins TRBV11-2 to TRBJ1-1; D unclear. CDR1 and CDR2 from the germline V gene are SGHAT and FQNNGV. V lost 5 bases and J lost 0, with 13 bases in between. This CDR3 is 15 amino acids long. CDR3 loop: CASSVIQGMNTEAFF. The CDR3 bases are TGTGCCAGCAGCGTAATACAAGGGATGAACACTGAAGCTTTCTTT.

The sample holds a few counts of this clone. The rearrangement links TRBV5-1 to TRBJ2-2, with TRBD2 matching 10 bases. Germline CDR1 SGHRS, CDR2 YFSETQ. The CDR3 sequence is 20 residues long. Trimming cost V 4 bases and J 4 bases; bases outside gene matches: 19. CDR3 sequence: CASSPEDRFRLAGITGELFF. CDR3 coding DNA: TGCGCCAGCAGCCCGGAGGACAGGTTTAGACTAGCGGGTATCACCGGGGAGCTGTTTTTT.

Concerning this clone itself: At one end the junction does not follow the germline gene, possibly because of a read error. The genes are TRBV5-6 and TRBJ1-1, with 7 positions matching TRBD1. Germline loops: CDR1 SGHDT, CDR2 YYEEEE. The CDR3 spans 12 residues. The CDR3 region is CASSLWQGERNF. The CDR3, as DNA: TGTGCCAGCAGCTTGTGGCAGGGGGAGAGAAACTTT.

The chain couples TRBV5-1 to TRBJ1-3; possibly TRBD1 for D (5 bases). Germline V gene sequence: CDR1 SGHRS, CDR2 YFSETQ. This CDR3 spans 15 amino acids. Trimming stripped 2 bases from V and 0 bases from J, with 9 bases between. CDR3 loop: CASSLLGDSGNTIYF. In DNA form, the CDR3 reads TGCGCCAGCAGCTTACTGGGGGACTCTGGAAACACCATATATTTT.

V is TRBV7-2 and J is TRBJ1-5; maybe TRBD1 (6 bases). The CDR3 runs 14 residues. The germline gives CDR1 SGHTA, CDR2 FQGNSA. Trimming took off 2 bases at V and 4 bases at J, with 9 bases between the two ends. The CDR3 sequence: CASSLQGRNQPQHF. Here the CDR3 DNA reads TGTGCCAGCAGCTTACAGGGGAGGAATCAGCCCCAGCATTTT.

The chain couples TRBV7-6 to TRBJ2-7; 13 bases map to TRBD2. CDR1 SGHVS and CDR2 FNYEAQ come from the germline V gene. With 5 bases clipped from V and 1 base from J, the junction kept 14 bases outside the gene matches. The CDR3 spans 19 residues. The CDR3 is CASSLFVPGLAGFSYEQYF. DNA of the CDR3: TGTGCCAGCAGCCTTTTCGTCCCGGGACTAGCGGGGTTTTCCTACGAGCAGTACTTC. The whole variable domain, remainder taken from reference TRBV7-6 and TRBJ2-7, is GAGVSQSPRYKVTKRGQDVALRCDPISGHVSLYWYRQALGQGPEFLTYFNYEAQQDKSGLPNDRFSAERPEGSISTLTIQRTEQRDSAMYRCASSLFVPGLAGFSYEQYFGPGTRLTVT.

This chain connects TRBV7-2 to TRBJ2-5; D is uncertain. V was cut by 5 bases and J by 1 base, with 8 bases left in between. Germline V gene sequence: CDR1 SGHTA, CDR2 FQGNSA. CDR3 length equals 13 residues. The CDR3 DNA sequence: TGTGCCAGCAGCCTGGGCCTCCAAGAGACCCAGTACTTC. Its translation: CASSLGLQETQYF.

The sample holds one count of this clone. This rearrangement joins TRBV6-5 to TRBJ1-1; unclear D gene. Germline CDR1 MNHEY, CDR2 SVGAGI. The germline V and J ends were trimmed by 9 bases and 5 bases, with 16 bases remaining between them. This CDR3 spans 13 amino acids. CDR3 region: CASENNLGTEAFF. The CDR3 nucleotides read TGTGCCAGTGAAAATAATTTGGGGACTGAAGCTTTCTTT.

Only a few counts were recorded for this clone. J is TRBJ1-2 and V is TRBV7-9, with D uncertain. This CDR3 spans 13 amino acids. The V end was cut by 1 base, the J end by 5 bases, with 8 bases between. The V gene's germline CDR1 is SEHNR and CDR2 FQNEAQ (reference sequence). The CDR3 bases are TGTGCCAGCAGCTTAGAGGCAGGTTATGGCTACACCTTC. This translates into CASSLEAGYGYTF.

This chain connects TRBV11-2 to TRBJ2-1; D is unclear. This CDR3 has 12 residues. Trimming removed 5 bases at V and 8 bases at J, with 10 bases between. Germline loops: CDR1 SGHAT, CDR2 FQNNGV. The CDR3 loop reads CASSPLWDEQFF. The CDR3 nucleotides are TGTGCCAGCAGCCCCTTGTGGGATGAGCAGTTCTTC.

The chain is built from TRBV6-5 and TRBJ2-7; 8 nucleotides align to TRBD1. The CDR3 extends over 15 amino acids. Germline-derived CDR1 and CDR2 are MNHEY and SVGAGI. Unmatched junction bases numbered 8, after V lost 7 bases and J lost 0 bases. The CDR3 reads CASKQGEASSYEQYF. The DNA for the CDR3 is TGTGCCAGCAAACAGGGGGAGGCGAGCTCCTACGAGCAGTACTTC.

This chain uses TRBV27 with TRBJ2-7, with 9 bases matching TRBD2. Germline CDR1 is MNHEY and CDR2 is SMNVEV (reference sequence). The length of the CDR3 is 14 residues. With V trimmed by 6 bases and J by 2 bases, 5 bases remained unmatched. The CDR3, as DNA: TGTGCCAGCAGACCTAGCGGGATTGCCTACGAGCAGTACTTC. Its protein product is CASRPSGIAYEQYF.

This clone was observed a single time. The CDR3 DNA reads TGTGCCAGCAGCCCCCGGGGGACAGGAAGCTACAATGAGCAGTTCTTC. Protein: CASSPRGTGSYNEQFF. The J gene is TRBJ2-1, the V gene TRBV7-9, with 8 bases aligning to TRBD1. The V and J ends lost 5 bases and 3 bases, in that order; junction bases with no gene match: 9. Germline CDR1 reads SEHNR; CDR2 reads FQNEAQ (reference sequence). This CDR3 spans 16 amino acids. Full variable domain (rest looked up from reference TRBV7-9 and TRBJ2-1): DTGVSQNPRHKITKRGQNVTFRCDPISEHNRLYWYRQTLGQGPEFLTYFQNEAQLEKSRLLSDRFSAERPKGSFSTLEIQRTEQGDSAMYLCASSPRGTGSYNEQFFGPGTRLTVL.

The J gene is TRBJ1-1, the V gene TRBV5-4, with D possibly TRBD1 on 5 matching bases. The germline V and J ends were trimmed by 4 bases and 0 bases, with 10 bases remaining between them. Germline V gene data show CDR1 as SGHNT and CDR2 as YYREEE (reference sequence). The length of the CDR3 is 14 residues. This chain's CDR3 is CASSPLGVNTEAFF. The CDR3 nucleotides are TGTGCCAGCAGCCCTTTGGGGGTGAACACTGAAGCTTTCTTT. The whole variable domain, filled in from reference TRBV5-4 and TRBJ1-1, reads ETGVTQSPTHLIKTRGQQVTLRCSSQSGHNTVSWYQQALGQGPQFIFQYYREEENGRGNFPPRFSGLQFPNYSSELNVNALELDDSALYLCASSPLGVNTEAFFGQGTRLTVV.

The rearrangement joins TRBV18 to TRBJ2-5, with 7 positions matching TRBD1. Germline assignment: CDR1 KGHSH and CDR2 LQKENI. This CDR3 spans 14 amino acids. V shed 1 base and J 2 bases; nucleotides not matched to a gene: 1. The DNA for the CDR3 is TGTGCCAGCTCACCACAGGGGGCTCAAGAGACCCAGTACTTC. Its translation is CASSPQGAQETQYF.

This clone was recorded only once. The chain carries TRBV19 and TRBJ1-2; D unresolved. Germline-derived CDR1 and CDR2 are LNHDA and SQIVND (reference sequence). V lost 5 bases and J 0 bases, leaving 10 bases between the germline ends. CDR3 size: 14 residues. CDR3 DNA: TGTGCCAGTAGTCCCGAGCCAGCTAACTATGGCTACACCTTC. Protein sequence: CASSPEPANYGYTF.

The chain couples TRBV2 to TRBJ1-4, with D possibly being TRBD1 (5 bases). The V end was cut by 6 bases, the J end by 2 bases, with 10 bases between. The CDR3 runs to 14 residues. Germline values: CDR1 SNHLY, CDR2 FYNNEI. The DNA of the CDR3 is TGTGCCAGCAGAGGGACTTCTACTAATGAAAAACTGTTTTTT. The encoded protein is CASRGTSTNEKLFF.